The clone carrying this TCR beta chain showed up just a few times. Original processing notes: The authors estimated nucleated cell counts from reference gene primer amplification. Only in-frame clones appear in the TCRdb table, and some are missing; sequencing was by immunoSEQ multiplex PCR. From that table come the V and J calls and clone size; the DNA was used to work out D and trimming. Of about 210,000 clones listed, about 85% are singletons. This record belongs to a study of blood T cell repertoires in COVID-19. Study details: COVID-19 samples collected from the United States, Italy and Spain covered acute and convalescent phases. PBMCs, B-cell-depleted T cells, or T cells were the source of the cDNA or gDNA that made up the material.

The germline V and J ends were trimmed by 2 bases and 4 bases, with 9 bases remaining between them. Germline CDR1 reads SEHNR; CDR2 reads FQNEAQ (reference sequence). The CDR3 loop spans 15 amino acids. V usage is TRBV7-9 and J usage is TRBJ2-6; TRBD1 might be the D (6 bases). The clonotype comes from a woman aged 80 or over with acute or convalescent COVID-19. What was sequenced was peripheral blood. The CDR3 nucleotides are TGTGCCAGCAGCTTAATGGGGGCCGGGGCCAACGTCCTGACTTTC. This codes for CASSLMGAGANVLTF. The full variable domain, rest sourced from reference TRBV7-9 and TRBJ2-6, is DTGVSQNPRHKITKRGQNVTFRCDPISEHNRLYWYRQTLGQGPEFLTYFQNEAQLEKSRLLSDRFSAERPKGSFSTLEIQRTEQGDSAMYLCASSLMGAGANVLTFGAGSRLTVL.